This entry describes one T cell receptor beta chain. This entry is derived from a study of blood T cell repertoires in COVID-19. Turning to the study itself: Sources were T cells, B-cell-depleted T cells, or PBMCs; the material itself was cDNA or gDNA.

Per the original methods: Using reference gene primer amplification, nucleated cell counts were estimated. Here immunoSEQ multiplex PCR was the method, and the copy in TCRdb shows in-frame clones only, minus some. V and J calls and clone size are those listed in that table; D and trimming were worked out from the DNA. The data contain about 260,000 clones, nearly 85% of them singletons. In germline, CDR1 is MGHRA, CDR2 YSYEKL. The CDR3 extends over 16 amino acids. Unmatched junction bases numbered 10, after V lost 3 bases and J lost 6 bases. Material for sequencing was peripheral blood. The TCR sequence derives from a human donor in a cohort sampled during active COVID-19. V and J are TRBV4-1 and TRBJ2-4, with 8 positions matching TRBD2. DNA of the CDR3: TGCGCCAGCAGCCAGGCGGGAGGCCCATTTGGAAACATTCAGTACTTC. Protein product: CASSQAGGPFGNIQYF.